This is a list of T cell receptor beta chains from one sample in a study of shared clonotypes between healthy human individuals. Sequencing used immunoSEQ multiplex PCR; TCRdb keeps in-frame clones, though not all of them. Here the sample spans some 1,400,000 clones, over 95% being singletons. Specimen: naive CD4+ T cells sorted from blood. These receptors were collected from a man aged 30-40 years in good health. The CDR3 runs from the conserved cysteine through the conserved F or W. The order of the fields is V gene, clone size, D gene, J gene, CDR3 protein, CDR3 DNA. A D gene is named only where the DNA matches it firmly. Size tells how often a clone was seen (once, few, many) or the class of an expanded clone, and some rows leave it out.

TRBV18	once	TRBD2	TRBJ2-7	CASSQVAGVGYEQYF	TGTGCCAGCTCACAAGTAGCGGGAGTCGGCTACGAGCAGTACTTC
TRBV4-3	once	NA	TRBJ1-2	CASSQDEARYYGYTF	TGCGCCAGCAGCCAAGATGAGGCCAGGTACTATGGCTACACCTTC
TRBV7-2	NA	NA	TRBJ1-3	CASSLIGGAGNTIYF	TGTGCCAGCAGCTTAATAGGGGGAGCGGGAAACACCATATATTTT
TRBV7-3	once	TRBD2	TRBJ2-5	CASSPLAGGPQYF	TGTGCCAGCAGCCCACTAGCGGGAGGGCCCCAGTACTTC
TRBV5-6	NA	NA	TRBJ2-7	CASSFVGKVSYEQYF	TGTGCCAGCAGCTTTGTCGGGAAAGTCTCCTACGAGCAGTACTTC
TRBV6-5	NA	TRBD1	TRBJ2-2	CASSGDRGRTGELFF	TGTGCCAGCAGCGGAGACAGGGGGCGAACCGGGGAGCTGTTTTTT
TRBV11-3	once	NA	TRBJ2-7	CASSLGSASYEQYF	TGTGCCAGCAGCTTAGGGTCAGCTTCCTACGAGCAGTACTTC
TRBV5-4	NA	TRBD2	TRBJ2-2	CASSSPGREVTGELFF	TGTGCCAGCAGCTCCCCCGGGCGGGAGGTTACCGGGGAGCTGTTTTTT
TRBV4-1	NA	TRBD1	TRBJ2-6	CASSQAEGAVSGANVLTF	TGCGCCAGCAGCCAAGCAGAGGGGGCGGTGTCTGGGGCCAACGTCCTGACTTTC
TRBV5-4	NA	NA	TRBJ2-1	CASSARQGGFSNEQFF	TGTGCCAGCAGCGCACGACAGGGAGGATTTTCGAATGAGCAGTTCTTC
TRBV5-5	NA	NA	TRBJ1-5	CASSIGGNQPQHF	TGTGCCAGCAGCATCGGGGGAAATCAGCCCCAGCATTTT
TRBV4-3	NA	TRBD2	TRBJ2-1	CASSRAGLAGDSYNEQFF	TGCGCCAGCAGCCGAGCAGGACTAGCGGGTGACTCCTACAATGAGCAGTTCTTC
TRBV29-1	NA	NA	TRBJ2-3	CSVGPDTDTQYF	TGCAGCGTTGGGCCGGACACAGATACGCAGTATTTT
TRBV4-3	NA	TRBD1	TRBJ1-4	CASSQDPSGQGLLANEKLFF	TGCGCCAGCAGCCAAGATCCGTCGGGACAGGGCCTCTTAGCTAATGAAAAACTGTTTTTT
TRBV7-5	NA	NA	TRBJ2-7	CARTRGLEQYF	TGTGCCAGGACCCGGGGTTTGGAGCAGTACTTC
TRBV19	NA	NA	TRBJ2-6	CASSRGSSGANVLTF	TGTGCCAGTAGTAGGGGGAGCTCTGGGGCCAACGTCCTGACTTTC
TRBV9	NA	TRBD1	TRBJ2-7	CASSVATGGTYEQYF	TGTGCCAGCAGCGTAGCAACAGGGGGGACCTACGAGCAGTACTTC
TRBV5-6	NA	TRBD2	TRBJ2-2	CASSLPSGDSNTGELFF	TGTGCCAGCAGCTTGCCTAGCGGGGACTCGAACACCGGGGAGCTGTTTTTT
TRBV6-6	NA	TRBD1	TRBJ2-7	CASSSTGQGRAYEQYF	TGTGCCAGCAGTTCGACCGGACAGGGAAGGGCGTACGAGCAGTACTTC
TRBV9	few	TRBD2	TRBJ2-2	CASTRAGGGTGELFF	TGTGCCAGCACCCGAGCGGGAGGGGGGACCGGGGAGCTGTTTTTT
TRBV19	NA	NA	TRBJ1-2	CASRSPVRGPIGGYTF	TGTGCCAGTAGGAGTCCTGTTAGGGGACCTATCGGTGGCTACACCTTC
TRBV5-6	NA	TRBD1	TRBJ1-5	CASSQTGTLGPQHF	TGTGCCAGCAGCCAGACAGGGACTTTGGGGCCCCAGCATTTT
TRBV7-9	NA	TRBD1	TRBJ2-2	CASRNGQAGELFF	TGTGCCAGCAGAAATGGACAGGCCGGGGAGCTGTTTTTT
TRBV13	NA	NA	TRBJ1-2	CASSAGRMPHYGYTF	TGTGCCAGCAGCGCCGGACGGATGCCTCACTATGGCTACACCTTC
TRBV7-2	once	NA	TRBJ2-5	CASSPGQQETQYF	TGTGCCAGCAGCCCTGGACAGCAAGAGACCCAGTACTTC
TRBV4-1	NA	TRBD2	TRBJ2-3	CASSPTSGRGATDTQYF	TGCGCCAGCAGCCCTACTAGCGGGAGGGGCGCGACCGATACGCAGTATTTT
TRBV6-6	once	NA	TRBJ2-1	CASSYTGVNEQFF	TGTGCCAGCAGTTACACCGGGGTCAATGAGCAGTTCTTC
TRBV28	NA	TRBD2	TRBJ2-7	CASSRRSGPAYEQYF	TGTGCCAGCAGTCGACGTAGCGGGCCAGCCTACGAGCAGTACTTC
TRBV9	NA	TRBD2	TRBJ2-1	CASSVATWTSGNNEQFF	TGTGCCAGCAGCGTAGCTACGTGGACTAGCGGCAACAATGAGCAGTTCTTC
TRBV5-1	NA	NA	TRBJ2-5	CASSFVGAKETQYF	TGCGCCAGCAGCTTCGTGGGAGCAAAGGAGACCCAGTACTTC
TRBV7-9	NA	NA	TRBJ2-5	CASSLEGAGTQYF	TGTGCCAGCAGCTTGGAGGGGGCCGGGACCCAGTACTTC
TRBV28	NA	NA	TRBJ2-3	CASSERQDTDTQYF	TGTGCCAGCAGTGAGCGACAGGACACAGATACGCAGTATTTT
TRBV11-2	NA	TRBD1	TRBJ1-2	CASSVGTANYGYTF	TGTGCCAGCAGCGTCGGGACAGCCAACTATGGCTACACCTTC
TRBV5-1	NA	NA	TRBJ2-7	CASSLGSGYEQYF	TGCGCCAGCAGCTTAGGCAGTGGCTACGAGCAGTACTTC
TRBV7-9	NA	TRBD2	TRBJ2-1	CASSFWTSGRAGNEQFF	TGTGCCAGCAGCTTTTGGACTAGCGGGAGGGCCGGCAATGAGCAGTTCTTC
TRBV2	NA	NA	TRBJ1-1	CASSEARAPNTEAFF	TGTGCCAGCAGTGAAGCGCGGGCGCCGAACACTGAAGCTTTCTTT
TRBV5-8	NA	TRBD2	TRBJ2-3	CASSLISGEGSDTQYF	TGTGCCAGCAGCCTAATCAGCGGGGAGGGCTCAGATACGCAGTATTTT
TRBV9	NA	TRBD2	TRBJ2-7	CASSRGLAATYEQYF	TGTGCCAGCAGCCGGGGACTAGCGGCCACCTACGAGCAGTACTTC
TRBV30	once	NA	TRBJ2-5	CAWSVQRKQETQYF	TGTGCCTGGAGTGTACAGCGTAAGCAAGAGACCCAGTACTTC
TRBV28	NA	NA	TRBJ1-1	CASSTLGSTGGAFF	TGTGCCAGCAGCACACTTGGGAGTACTGGCGGAGCTTTCTTT
TRBV7-2	NA	NA	TRBJ2-3	CASSLGRGRPRGTDTQYF	TGTGCCAGCAGCTTAGGTAGGGGACGCCCACGGGGCACAGATACGCAGTATTTT
TRBV14	NA	TRBD1	TRBJ1-2	CASSQLQGGGYTF	TGTGCCAGCAGCCAACTACAGGGGGGTGGCTACACCTTC
TRBV10-3	NA	TRBD1	TRBJ2-5	CAIRPGQGEETQYF	TGTGCCATCAGGCCGGGACAGGGGGAAGAGACCCAGTACTTC
TRBV7-6	NA	NA	TRBJ2-2	CASSPKWGAGELFF	TGTGCCAGCAGCCCGAAGTGGGGAGCCGGGGAGCTGTTTTTT
TRBV29-1	NA	NA	TRBJ2-7	CSSRVGHEQYF	TGCAGCTCCCGTGTGGGCCACGAGCAGTACTTC
TRBV7-9	NA	TRBD1	TRBJ1-1	CASSPPGTGREAFF	TGTGCCAGCAGCCCCCCCGGGACAGGGAGGGAAGCTTTCTTT
TRBV5-1	NA	NA	TRBJ1-5	CASSPGTGDNQPQHF	TGCGCCAGCAGCCCAGGGACGGGCGACAATCAGCCCCAGCATTTT
TRBV27	NA	TRBD2	TRBJ2-7	CASSLLQPAGGPEQYF	TGTGCCAGCAGTTTATTGCAACCAGCGGGAGGCCCCGAGCAGTACTTC
TRBV2	NA	NA	TRBJ1-1	CASRLGRGNTEAFF	TGTGCCAGCAGGTTGGGCAGGGGCAACACTGAAGCTTTCTTT
TRBV10-2	once	TRBD2	TRBJ2-1	CASGQAGDNEQFF	TGCGCCAGCGGTCAAGCGGGGGACAATGAGCAGTTCTTC
TRBV9	NA	NA	TRBJ1-1	CASSPLAGRDTEAFF	TGTGCCAGCAGCCCCCTAGCGGGTAGGGACACTGAAGCTTTCTTT